The clone carrying this T cell receptor beta chain showed up just a few times. Sequenced by immunoSEQ multiplex PCR; TCRdb stores in-frame clones only, minus some. The sample carries some 150,000 clones, 91% recorded once. The data belong to a study of control samples from healthy donors and cancer patients. V dropped 3 bases and J dropped 6 bases, with 18 bases sitting between them. CDR1 and CDR2 from the germline V gene are SGHKS and YYEKEE (reference sequence). CDR3 length equals 15 residues. The genes are TRBV5-5 and TRBJ1-1; a possible D gene is TRBD1 (6 bases). The TCR was taken from a man aged 25-40 years in good health. Sequenced material: blood. The DNA of the CDR3 is TGTGCCAGCAGCTCCCCACAGGGAAGAGGCCCTGAAGCTTTCTTT. Protein: CASSSPQGRGPEAFF. Using reference TRBV5-5 and TRBJ1-1 for the parts outside the CDR3, the full variable domain is DAGVTQSPTHLIKTRGQQVTLRCSPISGHKSVSWYQQVLGQGPQFIFQYYEKEERGRGNFPDRFSARQFPNYSSELNVNALLLGDSALYLCASSSPQGRGPEAFFGQGTRLTVV.